Below, one T cell receptor (beta chain) is given with its context. What antigen it recognizes has not been identified. Base qualities are missing; no much larger clone stands one base away. This specimen belongs to a study of blood T cell repertoires in COVID-19 (dated by TCRdb to 2020 to 2022). For the wider study: Samples covering the acute and convalescent phases of COVID-19 were provided by collaborators in the United States, Italy and Spain. The material from the prospective study consisted of cDNA or gDNA derived from T cells, B-cell-depleted T cells, or PBMCs. Subjects who had been exposed to COVID-19, were actively infected with it, or had recovered from it provided the deeply sampled blood TCRbeta repertoires that made up the dataset. The repertoires were made available in a free public database intended to serve as a resource for research on the immune response to SARS-CoV-2. The samples were drawn from the first 160 participants of the ongoing ImmuneRACE study and from about 1,200 subjects provided by 6 global collaborators. Sample metadata almost always included a de-identified subject ID, COVID-19 status, age in years and sex. HLA class I and class II types, where available, came from metadata supplied by the sample provider rather than from assay-based typing.

Broad study findings and their caveats: Clinical and demographic metadata were provided uncurated, with the amount varying by source and participant.

V is reduced by 6 bases and J by 4 bases, leaving a spacing of 17 bases between them. CDR1 and CDR2 are read off the germline V gene as SGDLS and YYNGEE. There are 15 amino acids in the CDR3, from cysteine to phenylalanine inclusive. Only the CDR3 region is kept as DNA, spanning 45 bases read in frame from base 1. In Seattle, one collaborating source enrolled patients while the infection was active and tracked those patients longitudinally over the course of disease. Whole blood was collected in K2EDTA tubes by collaborating institutions according to the institutions' own protocols. For TCRbeta analysis, collaborators shipped samples in one of three forms: frozen whole blood, isolated PBMCs, or DNA extracted from either of those sample types. TCRbeta CDR3 regions were amplified from genomic DNA using the immunoSEQ Assay, a bias-controlled multiplex PCR. The source study handled its data this way. Nucleated cell counts per sample were estimated from amplification of reference gene primers within the assay. Sequence reads were collapsed and filtered to measure the absolute abundance of every unique TCRbeta CDR3 rearrangement. For each sample, productive Simpson clonality was calculated by taking the square root of Simpson's diversity index across productive rearrangements. The immuneACCESS repertoire file appears here via TCRdb, limited to in-frame rearrangements. These files lack a portion of the clones; in checked studies, under half of the deficit traces to unresolved V genes, and the cause of the others is not known. The V and J calls and clone size are taken from that table; D and trimming were inferred from the DNA. The sample table holds about 210,000 clones, of which roughly 85% were seen once. The top ten constitute over 2% of the sample.

The clonotype was recovered from a woman aged 70-85 years with COVID-19, enrolled during active disease. The sequencing sample was made of peripheral blood. Recombination linked TRBV9 to TRBJ1-3; the D gene is possibly TRBD1, with 5 bases matching. This receptor has the CDR3 CASTPSSYRGNTIYF. DNA sequence: TGTGCCAGCACGCCGTCCTCATACAGGGGAAACACCATATATTTT. With all but the CDR3 taken from the reference TRBV9 and TRBJ1-3 genes, the full variable domain is: DSGVTQTPKHLITATGQRVTLRCSPRSGDLSVYWYQQSLDQGLQFLIQYYNGEERAKGNILERFSAQQFPDLHSELNLSSLELGDSALYFCASTPSSYRGNTIYFGEGSWLTVV.